Listed below are T cell receptor beta chains from one sample, sequenced in a study of cytomegalovirus exposure and HLA in healthy donors. The data were produced by immunoSEQ multiplex PCR, yet TCRdb's version contains in-frame clones alone and is incomplete. This table holds approximately 200,000 clones, 78% found once. The material sequenced was PBMCs. The receptors were gathered from a woman younger than 45 in good health and CMV-seropositive. Both conserved end residues are part of each CDR3. D genes are given only for firm matches. Clone size is stated in some rows and not others, as once, few, many or a class when expanded.

d_call: TRBD1; j_call: TRBJ2-3; v_call: TRBV7-8; clone_size: once; cdr3_nt: TGTGCCAGCAGCCCATACAGGGGGCTCGGCACAGATACGCAGTATTTT; cdr3_aa: CASSPYRGLGTDTQYF
d_call: TRBD1; j_call: TRBJ2-7; v_call: TRBV6-1; clone_size: .; cdr3_nt: TGTGCCAGCAGTCGGGACAGGGGGAGCGAGCAGTACTTC; cdr3_aa: CASSRDRGSEQYF
d_call: TRBD1; j_call: TRBJ1-5; v_call: TRBV28; clone_size: .; cdr3_nt: TGTGCCAGCAGCTACACAGGGGGCTGGCAGCCCCAGCATTTT; cdr3_aa: CASSYTGGWQPQHF
d_call: TRBD1; j_call: TRBJ2-7; v_call: TRBV11-1; clone_size: .; cdr3_nt: TGTGCCAGCAGTTGGGACAGGGACGTCGAGCAGTACTTC; cdr3_aa: CASSWDRDVEQYF
d_call: TRBD2; j_call: TRBJ2-3; v_call: TRBV2; clone_size: .; cdr3_nt: TGTGCCAGCAGTGTATCCCTAGCGGGAGGGGATCAGACCGCAGATACGCAGTATTTT; cdr3_aa: CASSVSLAGGDQTADTQYF
d_call: .; j_call: TRBJ2-5; v_call: TRBV7-9; clone_size: .; cdr3_nt: TGTGCCAGCAGCTTAGCGCGGGGGCGAGAAGAGACCCAGTACTTC; cdr3_aa: CASSLARGREETQYF
d_call: TRBD1; j_call: TRBJ2-1; v_call: TRBV25-1; clone_size: few; cdr3_nt: TGTGCCAGCGGGACAGGTTCTTTCTACAATGAGCAGTTCTTC; cdr3_aa: CASGTGSFYNEQFF
d_call: TRBD1; j_call: TRBJ2-7; v_call: TRBV27; clone_size: once; cdr3_nt: TGTGCCAGCAGTCCCGGACAGGGTGGCGAGCAGTACTTC; cdr3_aa: CASSPGQGGEQYF
d_call: TRBD1; j_call: TRBJ2-1; v_call: TRBV2; clone_size: .; cdr3_nt: TGTGCCAGCCTTGTCCGGGGACAGAGATTTATCAATGAGCAGTTCTTC; cdr3_aa: CASLVRGQRFINEQFF
d_call: .; j_call: TRBJ1-1; v_call: TRBV29-1; clone_size: few; cdr3_nt: TGCAGCTCCTCCGCGATGTCCACTGAAGCTTTCTTT; cdr3_aa: CSSSAMSTEAFF
d_call: TRBD1; j_call: TRBJ2-1; v_call: TRBV5-5; clone_size: .; cdr3_nt: TGTGCCAGCAGCTCAGGGGGCCACGGGCAGTTCTTC; cdr3_aa: CASSSGGHGQFF
d_call: .; j_call: TRBJ1-5; v_call: TRBV5-1; clone_size: .; cdr3_nt: TGCGCCAGCAGCTTTGAGGCAGGGGTTCAGCCCCAGCATTTT; cdr3_aa: CASSFEAGVQPQHF
d_call: TRBD2; j_call: TRBJ2-7; v_call: TRBV28; clone_size: .; cdr3_nt: TGTGCCTCCTTGGACGGGAGGTCCTACGAGCAGTACTTC; cdr3_aa: CASLDGRSYEQYF
d_call: TRBD2; j_call: TRBJ2-2; v_call: TRBV18; clone_size: .; cdr3_nt: TGTGCCAGCTCACCAAGGTCTCTAGCGGGAGCCGACACCGGGGAGCTGTTTTTT; cdr3_aa: CASSPRSLAGADTGELFF
d_call: TRBD2; j_call: TRBJ2-1; v_call: TRBV6-5; clone_size: .; cdr3_nt: TGTGCCAGCAGTTACCTGGGACTAGCGGGTCGCGGTGAGCAGTTCTTC; cdr3_aa: CASSYLGLAGRGEQFF
d_call: TRBD2; j_call: TRBJ2-2; v_call: TRBV4-2; clone_size: .; cdr3_nt: TGTGCCAGCAGGTATAGCGGGAGGGCTGAGGAGCTGTTTTTT; cdr3_aa: CASRYSGRAEELFF
d_call: .; j_call: TRBJ1-5; v_call: TRBV7-6; clone_size: .; cdr3_nt: TGTGCCAGCAGCTTGAAGGTCCGCGGGTTTAATCAGCCCCAGCATTTT; cdr3_aa: CASSLKVRGFNQPQHF
d_call: .; j_call: TRBJ1-1; v_call: TRBV9; clone_size: .; cdr3_nt: TGTGCCAGCAGCGCCGGGGGTTCCCGGGCTTTCTTT; cdr3_aa: CASSAGGSRAFF
d_call: TRBD1; j_call: TRBJ1-5; v_call: TRBV10-1; clone_size: .; cdr3_nt: TGCGCCAGCAGTGAGGGACAGGGCAATCAGCCCCAGCATTTT; cdr3_aa: CASSEGQGNQPQHF
d_call: TRBD2; j_call: TRBJ2-3; v_call: TRBV27; clone_size: .; cdr3_nt: TGTGCCAGCAGTTCCAGCGGGACTTACACAGATACGCAGTATTTT; cdr3_aa: CASSSSGTYTDTQYF
d_call: TRBD2; j_call: TRBJ2-7; v_call: TRBV6-5; clone_size: .; cdr3_nt: TGTGCCAGCAGTTACTCGCGACTAGCGGTATACGAGCAGTACTTC; cdr3_aa: CASSYSRLAVYEQYF
d_call: .; j_call: TRBJ1-2; v_call: TRBV19; clone_size: .; cdr3_nt: TGTGCTAGCAGGGAGGGAATTCCTAACTATGGCTACACCTTC; cdr3_aa: CASREGIPNYGYTF
d_call: .; j_call: TRBJ1-1; v_call: TRBV5-1; clone_size: .; cdr3_nt: TGCGCCAGCACCCTTGGAGGGGCCATGAACACTGAAGCTTTCTTT; cdr3_aa: CASTLGGAMNTEAFF
d_call: .; j_call: TRBJ1-1; v_call: TRBV28; clone_size: .; cdr3_nt: TGTGCCAGCAGTCGTATCACAGGGCCGAACACTGAAGCTTTCTTT; cdr3_aa: CASSRITGPNTEAFF
d_call: TRBD2; j_call: TRBJ2-5; v_call: TRBV4-1; clone_size: few; cdr3_nt: TGCGCCAGCAGCCAAGTGGTAGCGGGGGCGACGTACCAAGAGACCCAGTACTTC; cdr3_aa: CASSQVVAGATYQETQYF
d_call: TRBD1; j_call: TRBJ2-4; v_call: TRBV10-2; clone_size: .; cdr3_nt: TGCGCCAGCAGTGATCTGGGACAGGGTGTACGAAACATTCAGTACTTC; cdr3_aa: CASSDLGQGVRNIQYF
d_call: TRBD2; j_call: TRBJ2-1; v_call: TRBV5-4; clone_size: .; cdr3_nt: TGTGCCAGCACCTCCCTAGCGGAATCCTACAATGAGCAGTTCTTC; cdr3_aa: CASTSLAESYNEQFF
d_call: TRBD1; j_call: TRBJ1-1; v_call: TRBV18; clone_size: few; cdr3_nt: TGTGCCAGCTCACCACTATTTGTGGGACAGGGGACTGAAGCTTTCTTT; cdr3_aa: CASSPLFVGQGTEAFF
d_call: .; j_call: TRBJ2-4; v_call: TRBV10-2; clone_size: few; cdr3_nt: TGCGCCAGCAGTCCTCATGTGGGAACAACGGGGGACATTCAGTACTTC; cdr3_aa: CASSPHVGTTGDIQYF
d_call: .; j_call: TRBJ1-1; v_call: TRBV13; clone_size: .; cdr3_nt: TGTGCCAGCAGGGAGGGTGGGACTGAAGCTTTCTTT; cdr3_aa: CASREGGTEAFF
d_call: .; j_call: TRBJ2-2; v_call: TRBV29-1; clone_size: .; cdr3_nt: TGCAGCGTTGTGAGGAGCACCGGGGAGCTGTTTTTT; cdr3_aa: CSVVRSTGELFF
d_call: .; j_call: TRBJ1-1; v_call: TRBV5-4; clone_size: .; cdr3_nt: TGTGCCAGCAGCTTGCTTTCCGGGGGGCTGAACACTGAAGCTTTCTTT; cdr3_aa: CASSLLSGGLNTEAFF